The clone carrying this T cell receptor (beta chain) was counted a single time. Its cognate antigen is unknown. This sample was taken from a study of T cells in localized non-small cell lung cancer. After removal of 5 bases from V and 7 bases from J, the junction contained 5 bases not matched to a gene. Looked up from germline, CDR1 is LNHDA and CDR2 is SQIVND (reference sequence). CDR3 size: 14 residues. Study outcomes and limitations: T cell clonality was highest in uninvolved adjacent lung, above tumor. For the top 100 tumor clones, a median around 55 also appeared in adjacent lung. Longer overall survival was associated with a higher density of T cells in the blood.

The repertoire was sequenced with immunoSEQ multiplex PCR; TCRdb's copy has only in-frame clones and lacks some. The data hold around 100,000 clones, with roughly 87% observed a single time. The source of this sequence is a man aged 40 to 69 with stage I squamous cell lung carcinoma. The sequenced sample was peripheral blood, obtained before any cancer treatment. The V call is TRBV19, the J call TRBJ1-6; 7 bases map to TRBD1. The CDR3 bases are TGTGCCAGTAGTGTCCGGGACAGCAATTCACCCCTCCACTTT. Translated: CASSVRDSNSPLHF.